The 25 T cell receptor beta chains in this list originate from one sample, sequenced in a study of blood T cell repertoires in COVID-19 (dated by TCRdb to about 2020). Libraries were constructed by the immunoSEQ multiplex PCR assay. In its TCRdb copy, this immuneACCESS table keeps in-frame sequences only and misses some clones. Where compared with another copy, unresolved V genes explain less than half of these, and the others have no known cause. This sample lists tens of thousands of clones; roughly 86% were detected once. Together, the top ten hold less than 9% of the sample. The source material was peripheral blood. The receptors derive from a man aged 45-65 years with active or convalescent COVID-19.

V is TRBV11-2 and J is TRBJ2-5, with 10 bases that match TRBD1. Looked up from germline, CDR1 is SGHAT and CDR2 is FQNNGV. J lost 3 bases, V lost 5 bases, and 12 bases had no gene match. The CDR3 is 17 amino acids. CDR3 region: CASSKRDRGFREETQYF. CDR3 DNA sequence: TGTGCCAGCAGCAAACGGGACAGGGGATTTAGGGAAGAGACCCAGTACTTC. Full variable domain (outside the CDR3, taken from reference TRBV11-2 and TRBJ2-5): EAGVAQSPRYKIIEKRQSVAFWCNPISGHATLYWYQQILGQGPKLLIQFQNNGVVDDSQLPKDRFSAERLKGVDSTLKIQPAKLEDSAVYLCASSKRDRGFREETQYFGPGTRLLVL.

The rearrangement uses TRBV12-3 or TRBV12-4 and TRBJ1-4; D is unresolved. Trimming stripped 6 bases from V and 8 bases from J, with 13 bases between. CDR3 length: 13 residues. The CDR3 region is CASRPDHSEKLFF. CDR3 sequence (DNA): TGTGCCAGCAGGCCGGATCACAGCGAAAAACTGTTTTTT.

The chain is built from TRBV7-2 and TRBJ1-1, with 7 nucleotides matching TRBD1. This CDR3 region has 14 residues. V was clipped by 0 bases and J by 3 bases; unmatched bases: 1. Germline loops: CDR1 SGHTA, CDR2 FQGNSA. The CDR3 DNA follows: TGTGCCAGCAGCTTAGCCGGGACAGACACTGAAGCTTTCTTT. Translation gives CASSLAGTDTEAFF.

The count of this clone is one. V and J are TRBV7-9 and TRBJ1-5; D is unclear. CDR3 length: 18 residues. Germline V gives CDR1 SEHNR, CDR2 FQNEAQ (reference sequence). Trimming shortened V by 0 bases and J by 4 bases, and 19 bases separated the two germline ends. CDR3 region: CASSLAGGFGSENQPQHF. The CDR3 DNA is TGTGCCAGCAGCTTAGCGGGAGGTTTCGGGTCCGAGAATCAGCCCCAGCATTTT.

The chain uses TRBV5-1 and TRBJ2-5; perhaps TRBD1 as D (6 bases). The germline V and J ends were trimmed by 4 bases and 1 base, with 8 bases remaining between them. Germline assignment: CDR1 SGHRS and CDR2 YFSETQ. CDR3 length: 13 residues. CDR3 in amino acids: CASSTGPQETQYF. CDR3 DNA sequence: TGCGCCAGCAGCACAGGGCCCCAAGAGACCCAGTACTTC. The entire variable domain, with the rest obtained from reference TRBV5-1 and TRBJ2-5, is as follows: KAGVTQTPRYLIKTRGQQVTLSCSPISGHRSVSWYQQTPGQGLQFLFEYFSETQRNKGNFPGRFSGRQFSNSRSEMNVSTLELGDSALYLCASSTGPQETQYFGPGTRLLVL.

This chain links TRBV5-1 with TRBJ2-3, with 14 positions matching TRBD2. Germline-derived CDR1 and CDR2 are SGHRS and YFSETQ. J lost 2 bases, V lost 4 bases, and 6 bases had no gene match. The CDR3 is 17 amino acids. In DNA form, the CDR3 reads TGCGCCAGCAGCACCCGGACTAGCGGGGGGCCCACAGATACGCAGTATTTT. Protein sequence: CASSTRTSGGPTDTQYF. The full variable domain, its missing parts supplied by reference TRBV5-1 and TRBJ2-3, is KAGVTQTPRYLIKTRGQQVTLSCSPISGHRSVSWYQQTPGQGLQFLFEYFSETQRNKGNFPGRFSGRQFSNSRSEMNVSTLELGDSALYLCASSTRTSGGPTDTQYFGPGTRLTVL.

The rearrangement joins TRBV29-1 to TRBJ2-7; TRBD1 matches 9 bases. Germline V lookup: CDR1 SQVTM, CDR2 ANQGSEA. The length of the CDR3 is 13 residues. With V trimmed by 3 bases and J by 6 bases, 6 bases remained unmatched. This chain's CDR3 is CSVDGTGPGEQYF. The CDR3 bases are TGCAGCGTTGACGGGACAGGGCCGGGCGAGCAGTACTTC.

The chain joins TRBV29-1 to TRBJ1-2; 7 bases are shared with TRBD1. After removal of 2 bases from V and 1 base from J, the junction contained 7 bases not matched to a gene. CDR3 length: 15 residues. The germline V gene encodes CDR1 SQVTM and CDR2 ANQGSEA. The CDR3 DNA follows: TGCAGCGTTGAATGGACAGGTAGCGTTAACTATGGCTACACCTTC. Translating gives CSVEWTGSVNYGYTF.

This chain joins TRBV3-1 (or the pseudogene TRBV3-2) and TRBJ2-1; 10 bases map to TRBD2. The V gene end was trimmed by 3 bases and the J gene end by 10 bases; junction bases not matched to a gene: 12. Germline-derived CDR1 and CDR2 are LGHDT and YNNKEL (reference sequence). This CDR3 contains 16 residues. CDR3 sequence: CASSHSEAGGLREQFF. In DNA form, the CDR3 reads TGTGCCAGCAGCCACAGCGAAGCGGGGGGGCTGAGGGAGCAGTTCTTC.

This chain connects TRBV10-3 to TRBJ2-1, with TRBD1 matching 9 bases. V trimming: 3 bases; J trimming: 2 bases; junction bases outside the gene matches: 5. Per the germline V gene, CDR1 is ENHRY and CDR2 is SYGVKD. The CDR3 totals 16 residues. The CDR3 reads CAISEQGAQTYNEQFF. CDR3 coding DNA: TGTGCCATCAGTGAACAGGGGGCGCAGACCTACAATGAGCAGTTCTTC.

The chain has TRBV6-6 and TRBJ2-7; weak D call: TRBD1 (6 bases). Germline CDR1 is MNHNY and CDR2 is SVGAGI (reference sequence). CDR3 length: 13 amino acids. V was cut by 7 bases and J by 5 bases, with 15 bases left in between. The CDR3 loop reads CASMDPGVHEQYF. The CDR3 coding sequence is TGTGCCAGCATGGACCCAGGGGTTCACGAGCAGTACTTC.

The chain joins TRBV6-2 or TRBV6-3 to TRBJ2-5; 8 nucleotides align to TRBD2. The V segment lost 0 bases and the J segment 6 bases; nucleotides outside the gene matches: 15. CDR1 MNHEY and CDR2 SVGEGT come from the germline V gene. This CDR3 is 18 amino acids long. This chain's CDR3 is CASSYSSKFSGVSQTQYF. The DNA for the CDR3 is TGTGCCAGCAGTTACTCGTCAAAATTTAGCGGGGTCTCGCAGACCCAGTACTTC.

The V and J genes are TRBV19 and TRBJ1-4; 8 bases are shared with TRBD1. J lost 8 bases, V lost 4 bases, and 3 bases had no gene match. This CDR3 region has 13 residues. Germline V CDR1 and CDR2: LNHDA, SQIVND (reference sequence). CDR3 protein: CASSTGTGEKLFF. The CDR3 bases are TGTGCCAGTAGTACTGGGACAGGCGAAAAACTGTTTTTT.

This chain connects TRBV15 to TRBJ2-6, with D maybe TRBD2 (5 bases). This CDR3 spans 16 amino acids. Trimming left V 0 bases short and J 0 bases short, with 6 bases between. From germline, CDR1 is LNHNV and CDR2 YYDKDF (reference sequence). CDR3 sequence reads: CATSREGSSGANVLTF. The CDR3 coding sequence is TGTGCCACCAGCAGAGAAGGGAGCTCTGGGGCCAACGTCCTGACTTTC.

With respect to this clone: One junction end does not reproduce the germline sequence, and a read error may be involved. The rearrangement links TRBV10-1 to TRBJ2-1; D is perhaps TRBD1 (5 bases). The CDR3 spans 15 residues. The germline gives CDR1 WNHNN, CDR2 SYGVQD (reference sequence). This CDR3 reads CASSDGRGSFNEQFF. For the CDR3, the DNA is TGCGCCAGCAGTGACGGAAGGGGCTCCTTCAATGAGCAGTTCTTC.

The chain is built from TRBV3-1 (or the pseudogene TRBV3-2) and TRBJ1-4; possibly TRBD1 for D (6 bases). The V and J ends lost 1 base and 8 bases respectively, with 14 bases between them. Germline V gives CDR1 LGHDT, CDR2 YNNKEL (reference sequence). The CDR3 runs 15 residues. In DNA form, the CDR3 reads TGTGCCAGCAGCCAAGGATCGCAGGGGAAAGAAAAACTGTTTTTT. This gives the protein CASSQGSQGKEKLFF.

V is TRBV18 and J is TRBJ1-2; D is possibly TRBD1 (6 bases). The CDR3 length is 17 residues. Trimming took 6 bases from V and 5 from J, leaving 25 bases between them. CDR1 and CDR2 from the germline V gene are KGHSH and LQKENI. The CDR3 bases are TGTGCCAGCTCCGACCCTACGACAGGACCACGGCGATATGGCTACACCTTC. It is translated as CASSDPTTGPRRYGYTF.

The J gene is TRBJ2-1, the V gene TRBV18; 11 bases match TRBD2. V lost 5 bases and J lost 7; bases outside the gene matches: 7. Per germline, CDR1 KGHSH and CDR2 LQKENI. This CDR3 contains 15 residues. The CDR3 here is CASSIAGGPQNEQFF. CDR3 in DNA: TGTGCCAGCTCAATAGCGGGGGGGCCTCAGAATGAGCAGTTCTTC. Variable domain in full (rest from reference TRBV18 and TRBJ2-1): NAGVMQNPRHLVRRRGQEARLRCSPMKGHSHVYWYRQLPEEGLKFMVYLQKENIIDESGMPKERFSAEFPKEGPSILRIQQVVRGDSAAYFCASSIAGGPQNEQFFGPGTRLTVL.

V usage is TRBV11-2 and J usage is TRBJ2-3; 8 bases fit TRBD2. This CDR3 comprises 16 residues. Germline assignment: CDR1 SGHAT and CDR2 FQNNGV. Losses at the gene ends were 1 base for V and 5 bases for J; bases not matched to a gene: 8. The CDR3 DNA reads as TGTGCCAGCAGCTTAGTCTCCGGGGGGGGGAGAGATACGCAGTATTTT. Residues: CASSLVSGGGRDTQYF.

This sequence joins TRBV19 and TRBJ1-3; possible D gene TRBD1, 6 bases. The CDR3 sequence is 14 residues long. Per germline, CDR1 LNHDA and CDR2 SQIVND (reference sequence). V was clipped by 8 bases and J by 0 bases, with 11 bases between them. The CDR3 DNA reads as TGTGCCAGTGGGGGCCCACACTCTGGAAACACCATATATTTT. Translated: CASGGPHSGNTIYF.

This clone was seen a few times. The CDR3: CASSYSGGALHF. For the CDR3, the DNA is TGTGCCAGCAGTTACTCGGGAGGAGCCCTCCACTTT. The rearrangement uses TRBV6-5 and TRBJ1-6, with no clear D. The CDR3 sequence is 12 residues long. The germline V and J ends were trimmed by 0 bases and 14 bases, with 8 bases remaining between them. Germline V gene sequence: CDR1 MNHEY, CDR2 SVGAGI.

Turning to this clone: One junction end does not reproduce the germline sequence, and a read error may be involved. This chain joins TRBV6-5 and TRBJ1-1; a possible D gene is TRBD1 (5 bases). The germline gives CDR1 MNHEY, CDR2 SVGAGI. The CDR3 is made up of 15 amino acids. The CDR3 loop is CASRTGAGPNIEAFF. The CDR3 DNA follows: TGTGCCAGCCGCACTGGGGCAGGTCCGAACATTGAAGCTTTCTTT.

This chain joins TRBV3-1 (or the pseudogene TRBV3-2) and TRBJ1-1; TRBD1 is a possible D gene (6 bases). The CDR3 length is 13 residues. V lost 7 bases, J lost 4 bases, and 13 bases lay in between. The germline gives CDR1 LGHDT, CDR2 YNNKEL (reference sequence). The chain's CDR3 is CASTPQGRTEAFF. DNA for the CDR3: TGTGCCAGCACCCCGCAGGGGCGCACTGAAGCTTTCTTT.

The chain recombines TRBV6-5 with TRBJ2-7, with D uncertain. Germline lookup yields CDR1 MNHEY and CDR2 SVGAGI. There are 13 residues in the CDR3. V shed 4 bases and J shed 3 bases, with 10 bases lying between them. The CDR3 DNA sequence: TGTGCCAGCAGTTTTGGAGAAATCTACGAGCAGTACTTC. Its translation is CASSFGEIYEQYF.

This clone has more than one count but fewer than ten. The chain employs TRBV7-2 and TRBJ1-1; no clear D gene. CDR3 length: 14 amino acids. V lost 1 base and J lost 1, with 7 bases in between. The V gene's germline CDR1 is SGHTA and CDR2 FQGNSA. CDR3 nucleotide sequence: TGTGCCAGCAGCTTAGGGAGGGCGAACACTGAAGCTTTCTTT. It yields the protein CASSLGRANTEAFF.